One and the same sample provided the 6 T cell receptor beta chains below, sequenced in a study of shared clonotypes between healthy human individuals. TCRdb's copy holds only in-frame clones and misses some; the assay was immunoSEQ multiplex PCR. Here the sample spans about 2.4 million clones, 80% to 95% being singletons. The sequenced material came from naive CD4+ T cells from PBMCs. The subset was: CD45RA+ positively selected. The receptors originated from a man younger than 30 in good health. Some clones in this sample may be carry-over from other donors' samples.

This chain links TRBV7-2 with TRBJ1-2; a weak D match, TRBD1 (5 bases). Germline loops: CDR1 SGHTA, CDR2 FQGNSA. V lost 1 base and J 3 bases, leaving 12 bases between the germline ends. This CDR3 comprises 15 residues. The CDR3 DNA reads as TGTGCCAGCAGCTTAGATCGGGGGATGGACTATGGCTACACCTTC. Translated: CASSLDRGMDYGYTF.

This clone showed up just once. This chain links TRBV29-1 with TRBJ2-7; D remains ambiguous. The germline gives CDR1 SQVTM, CDR2 ANQGSEA. V was shortened by 6 bases and J by 2 bases, with 14 bases between the two germline ends. CDR3 size: 13 residues. CDR3 sequence reads: CSVASLFAYEQYF. The CDR3 DNA is TGCAGCGTAGCCTCGTTGTTTGCCTACGAGCAGTACTTC.

With regard to this clone: This likely comes from a read error, as the CDR3 has no conserved phenylalanine or tryptophan at its end. The DNA is omitted, as the CDR3 cannot be located on it reliably, and the CDR3 follows TCRdb's listing. The chain combines TRBV6-1 with TRBJ1-1. The CDR3 comprises 13 residues, both ends counted. Germline values: CDR1 MNHNS, CDR2 SASEGT. The chain's CDR3 is CASSVPSSISPIV.

The V and J genes are TRBV6-4 and TRBJ2-1; possibly TRBD1 for D (6 bases). The V end lost 0 bases, the J end lost 7 bases, and 10 bases lay between the germline ends. The CDR3 loop spans 14 amino acids. Germline loops: CDR1 MRHNA, CDR2 SNTAGT. CDR3 region: CASSDSAGDNEQFF. The DNA of the CDR3 is TGTGCCAGCAGTGACTCGGCAGGGGATAATGAGCAGTTCTTC.

This clone has a single count. The chain's CDR3 is CASSLGSGRANEQFF. The CDR3, as DNA: TGTGCCAGCAGCTTAGGTAGCGGGAGGGCCAATGAGCAGTTCTTC. The chain combines TRBV7-9 with TRBJ2-1; TRBD2 matches at 11 bases. The V and J ends lost 1 base and 6 bases, in that order; junction bases with no gene match: 2. The CDR3 is made up of 15 amino acids. CDR1 and CDR2 from the germline V gene are SEHNR and FQNEAQ (reference sequence).

The chain joins TRBV5-5 to TRBJ2-5, with D hard to call. V was shortened by 4 bases and J by 1 base, with 5 bases between the two germline ends. The CDR3 runs to 12 residues. CDR1 is SGHKS, CDR2 YYEKEE, per germline (reference sequence). CDR3 nucleotides: TGTGCCAGCAGCCACCCCCAAGAGACCCAGTACTTC. This gives the protein CASSHPQETQYF.